Each of the 22 T cell receptor beta chains below was sequenced from the same sample in a study of OX40 agonist ivuxolimab in advanced cancers. Generated by immunoSEQ multiplex PCR, the TCRdb table keeps only in-frame clones and is missing some. The repertoire has 35,000 to 50,000 clones, 70% to 90% of them found once; the top ten carry less than 20%. Here the sequenced sample was CD4+ or CD8+ T cells sorted from blood, taken in a trial of the OX40 agonist ivuxolimab. The origin of the receptors is an adult with an advanced solid tumor such as melanoma, head and neck, liver or kidney cancer.

The chain has TRBV5-1 and TRBJ1-6, with 9 bases identical to TRBD1. V shed 4 bases and J 10 bases; nucleotides not matched to a gene: 6. Germline lookup yields CDR1 SGHRS and CDR2 YFSETQ. The CDR3 loop spans 14 amino acids. CDR3 loop: CASSETGGQSPLHF. The DNA for the CDR3 is TGCGCCAGCAGCGAGACAGGGGGTCAATCACCCCTCCACTTT. Using reference TRBV5-1 and TRBJ1-6 for the parts outside the CDR3, the full variable domain is KAGVTQTPRYLIKTRGQQVTLSCSPISGHRSVSWYQQTPGQGLQFLFEYFSETQRNKGNFPGRFSGRQFSNSRSEMNVSTLELGDSALYLCASSETGGQSPLHFGNGTRLTVT.

This sequence joins TRBV7-9 and TRBJ1-1; the D is unclear. Germline CDR1 reads SEHNR; CDR2 reads FQNEAQ (reference sequence). CDR3 length: 12 residues. V lost 4 bases to trimming and J lost 4 bases, with 7 bases between them. The CDR3 region has the DNA TGTGCCAGCAGCTCGGCCCCCACTGAAGCTTTCTTT. Translating gives CASSSAPTEAFF.

This clone came up once. V gene TRBV9 combines with J gene TRBJ2-2; D gene unclear. The V end lost 0 bases, the J end lost 1 base, and 7 bases lay between the germline ends. This CDR3 contains 15 residues. Per the germline V gene, CDR1 is SGDLS and CDR2 is YYNGEE. CDR3 protein: CASSVGTQNTGELFF. The CDR3 coding sequence is TGTGCCAGCAGCGTAGGCACACAGAACACCGGGGAGCTGTTTTTT.

The chain recombines TRBV18 with TRBJ2-7; D may be TRBD2 (5 bases). The germline CDR1 and CDR2 sequences are KGHSH and LQKENI. The CDR3 spans 14 residues. CDR3 sequence reads: CASSPGMEVLVCNV. The CDR3 DNA reads as TGTGCCAGCTCACCCGGAATGGAGGTATTGGTGTGTAACGTC.

The chain has TRBV6-4 and TRBJ1-5, with D perhaps matching TRBD1 (5 bases). The CDR3 is made up of 13 amino acids. Germline CDR1 is MRHNA and CDR2 is SNTAGT. V gave up 3 bases and J gave up 3 bases, with 6 bases separating them. Written as DNA, the CDR3 is TGTGCCAGCAGTGAAGGGGTCAATCAGCCCCAGCATTTT. Translating it yields CASSEGVNQPQHF.

The chain combines TRBV6-5 with TRBJ1-2; D is unclear. With 6 bases removed from V and 0 bases from J, the gap between germline ends came to 14 bases. CDR3 size: 15 residues. Germline assignment: CDR1 MNHEY and CDR2 SVGAGI. The CDR3 spells CASRLTGTSNYGYTF. The CDR3 nucleotides are TGTGCCAGCAGGCTGACCGGTACATCTAACTATGGCTACACCTTC.

The rearrangement joins TRBV28 to TRBJ2-1; D remains ambiguous. CDR1 and CDR2 from the germline V gene are MDHEN and SYDVKM. The CDR3 contains 14 residues. V gave up 3 bases and J gave up 8 bases, with 14 bases separating them. CDR3 coding DNA: TGTGCCAGCAGTTTCCTCGGCTTAGGGCATGAGCAGTTCTTC. This gives the protein CASSFLGLGHEQFF.

The chain recombines TRBV27 with TRBJ2-1; a weak D match, TRBD1 (6 bases). Germline-derived CDR1 and CDR2 are MNHEY and SMNVEV (reference sequence). This CDR3 region has 14 residues. V lost 0 bases to trimming and J lost 5 bases, with 8 bases between them. This chain's CDR3 is CASSLSPGDNEQFF. As DNA, the CDR3 is TGTGCCAGCAGTTTATCGCCAGGGGACAATGAGCAGTTCTTC.

The chain joins TRBV6-5 to TRBJ1-5; no clear D. Trimming took 2 bases from V and 7 from J, leaving 12 bases between them. The CDR3 loop spans 14 amino acids. CDR1 and CDR2 (germline): MNHEY, SVGAGI. The CDR3 reads CASSYDPVGQPQHF. The CDR3 DNA reads as TGTGCCAGCAGTTACGACCCGGTAGGCCAGCCCCAGCATTTT.

This chain connects TRBV21-1 to TRBJ2-1; the table assigns TRBD2, which was not confirmed against the DNA. TRBV21-1 is a documented pseudogene. This CDR3 is 17 amino acids long. The CDR3 spells CASTQAGLAGGLNEQFF. DNA for the CDR3: TGTGCCAGCACCCAGGCAGGTCTAGCGGGGGGGCTCAATGAGCAGTTCTTC.

This clone was seen only once. V is TRBV7-9 and J is TRBJ1-6; D is possibly TRBD1 (6 bases). Germline loops: CDR1 SEHNR, CDR2 FQNEAQ (reference sequence). This CDR3 has 16 residues. V lost 6 bases and J lost 1, with 13 bases in between. CDR3 protein: CASRSQQGSYNSPLHF. In nucleotides, the CDR3 is TGTGCCAGCAGGAGCCAACAGGGTTCCTATAATTCACCCCTCCACTTT.

This chain uses TRBV23-1 with TRBJ1-2, with TRBD1 matching over 8 bases. TRBV23-1 is recorded as an ORF, its role being uncertain. The CDR3 is 15 residues long. With 8 bases clipped from V and 2 bases from J, the junction kept 10 bases outside the gene matches. This chain's CDR3 is CASHNTDRANYGYTF. The CDR3 DNA is TGCGCCAGCCACAACACGGACAGGGCCAACTATGGCTACACCTTC.

V gene TRBV7-9 combines with J gene TRBJ2-1; no reliable D call. Trimming stripped 5 bases from V and 12 bases from J, with 11 bases between. CDR3 length equals 11 residues. Germline CDR1 reads SEHNR; CDR2 reads FQNEAQ (reference sequence). The CDR3 sequence: CASSPEWGQFF. The CDR3 DNA is TGTGCCAGCAGCCCCGAGTGGGGGCAGTTCTTC.

The chain recombines TRBV19 with TRBJ2-3; D unresolved. Germline CDR1 LNHDA, CDR2 SQIVND (reference sequence). V was cut by 7 bases and J by 2 bases, with 13 bases left in between. This CDR3 comprises 14 residues. The CDR3 reads CASTPGLSTDTQYF. The CDR3 DNA reads TGTGCCAGTACGCCGGGTCTATCCACAGATACGCAGTATTTT.

This chain uses TRBV14 with TRBJ1-2; TRBD1 aligns across 9 bases. V lost 3 bases, J lost 1 base, and 9 bases stayed unmatched. This CDR3 region has 17 residues. Germline CDR1 is SGHDN and CDR2 is FVKESK. The CDR3 reads CASSQYRWGQGNYGYTF. CDR3 in DNA: TGTGCCAGCAGCCAGTACCGCTGGGGACAGGGTAACTATGGCTACACCTTC.

The J gene is TRBJ1-1, the V gene TRBV29-1; D not resolved. The length of the CDR3 is 14 residues. Germline loops: CDR1 SQVTM, CDR2 ANQGSEA. The V end lost 6 bases, the J end lost 0 bases, and 14 bases lay between the germline ends. CDR3 in amino acids: CSVRSQSLNTEAFF. The CDR3 bases are TGCAGCGTGCGGTCCCAGTCATTGAACACTGAAGCTTTCTTT.

This clone was counted only a few times. This chain connects TRBV27 to TRBJ1-1; possibly TRBD1 for D (6 bases). The CDR3 is 16 amino acids. Trimming cost V 7 bases and J 0 bases, with 18 bases left between them. In germline, CDR1 is MNHEY, CDR2 SMNVEV (reference sequence). The CDR3 region has the DNA TGTGCCAGCACCCTAACGCCGGGACACTTGAACACTGAAGCTTTCTTT. Translated: CASTLTPGHLNTEAFF.

This chain joins TRBV7-2 and TRBJ2-3, with D possibly TRBD1 on 5 matching bases. Germline V gene data show CDR1 as SGHTA and CDR2 as FQGNSA. CDR3 length: 16 amino acids. V shed 7 bases and J shed 1 base, with 18 bases lying between them. DNA of the CDR3: TGTGCCAGCACCTTGGCTGGGGCCCCAGGCACAGATACGCAGTATTTT. Its protein product is CASTLAGAPGTDTQYF.

The chain is built from TRBV27 and TRBJ2-3; tentatively, D is TRBD2 (6 bases). This CDR3 spans 14 amino acids. Looked up from germline, CDR1 is MNHEY and CDR2 is SMNVEV (reference sequence). Deletions cut 3 bases from V and 5 bases from J, with 12 bases between. CDR3 residues: CASSFIGGRDTQYF. In DNA form, the CDR3 reads TGTGCCAGCAGTTTTATCGGGGGAAGAGATACGCAGTATTTT.

The CDR3 DNA reads as TGTGCCAGCAGTTTAACCCAGGACCAAAGCGAAGCTTTCTTT. It yields the protein CASSLTQDQSEAFF. The chain recombines TRBV28 with TRBJ1-1; unclear D gene. V lost 2 bases and J 8 bases, leaving 15 bases between the germline ends. CDR1 is MDHEN, CDR2 SYDVKM, per germline. This CDR3 contains 14 residues.

This chain uses TRBV9 with TRBJ1-1, with D maybe TRBD1 (5 bases). The CDR3 is 14 residues long. The ends were cut back, 0 bases at V and 1 base at J, with 7 bases in the middle. Germline V gene lookup returns CDR1 SGDLS and CDR2 YYNGEE. The CDR3 reads CASSVVGGNTEAFF. In nucleotides, the CDR3 is TGTGCCAGCAGCGTAGTGGGGGGGAACACTGAAGCTTTCTTT.

The gene calls are TRBV5-1 and TRBJ2-3, with 7 bases that match TRBD1. The CDR3 loop spans 15 amino acids. Germline CDR1 SGHRS, CDR2 YFSETQ. The ends lost 0 bases at V and 6 bases at J; junction bases unmatched: 7. CDR3 bases: TGCGCCAGCAGCTTGGGACAGGGATACCTGGATACGCAGTATTTT. Protein sequence: CASSLGQGYLDTQYF.